Below are 9 T cell receptor beta chains sequenced from a single sample in a study of post-analysis software for immune sequencing data. Study-wide points: Comparison of patients with controls showed 4 to 6 TRBV segments more frequent in patients, TRBV5-6, TRBV5-1 and TRBV20-1 among them.

No antigen has been identified for these receptors. Carried by the TCR beta cDNA libraries were unique molecular identifiers. TCRdb re-called the PCR reads with MiXCR, one entry per CDR3 protein. The data contain 650,000 to 900,000 distinct CDR3 sequences, under 60% of them singletons. Sequenced sample: blood. Source of these receptors: a girl between 5 and 17 years old with multiple sclerosis.

The chain links TRBV12-3 or TRBV12-4 to TRBJ2-1, with 10 bases that match TRBD1. The CDR3 loop spans 14 amino acids. The V and J ends lost 6 bases and 6 bases, in that order; junction bases with no gene match: 5. CDR3 bases: TGTGCCAGCAGGCGGGACAGGGGTACCAATGAGCAGTTCTTC. This gives the protein CASRRDRGTNEQFF.

This clonotype was recorded many times. J is TRBJ2-7 and V is TRBV5-1; D not resolved. CDR3 length: 14 residues. Germline lookup yields CDR1 SGHRS and CDR2 YFSETQ. V lost 4 bases, J lost 0 bases, and 11 bases lay in between. The chain's CDR3 is CASSREESSYEQYF. The CDR3 nucleotides are TGCGCCAGCAGCAGAGAGGAGAGCTCCTACGAGCAGTACTTC.

The chain recombines TRBV29-1 with TRBJ2-1, with D perhaps TRBD1 (5 bases). Germline V gene lookup returns CDR1 SQVTM and CDR2 ANQGSEA. V lost 2 bases and J 5 bases, leaving 16 bases between the germline ends. The CDR3 spans 15 residues. This CDR3 reads CSVERSGWGNNEQFF. The CDR3 DNA reads TGCAGCGTTGAAAGATCAGGGTGGGGTAACAATGAGCAGTTCTTC.

The chain uses TRBV5-1 and TRBJ2-1; 10 bases align to TRBD2. The CDR3 is 17 residues long. The V gene end was trimmed by 5 bases and the J gene end by 0 bases; junction bases not matched to a gene: 8. Germline assignment: CDR1 SGHRS and CDR2 YFSETQ. CDR3 amino acids: CASRRTSGVSSYNEQFF. The CDR3 DNA sequence: TGCGCCAGCAGGCGTACTAGCGGGGTTAGCTCCTACAATGAGCAGTTCTTC.

The chain joins TRBV9 to TRBJ2-1; 8 bases are shared with TRBD2. This CDR3 has 15 residues. With 0 bases clipped from V and 5 bases from J, the junction kept 4 bases outside the gene matches. Germline lookup yields CDR1 SGDLS and CDR2 YYNGEE. The CDR3 region is CASSVGAGGHNEQFF. In DNA form, the CDR3 reads TGTGCCAGCAGCGTAGGGGCGGGAGGACACAATGAGCAGTTCTTC.

The chain joins TRBV4-3 to TRBJ2-7; D is ambiguous. Germline CDR1 reads LGHNA; CDR2 reads YSLEER. This CDR3 contains 15 residues. V was trimmed by 3 bases and J by 0 bases, leaving 12 bases between them. DNA of the CDR3: TGCGCCAGCAGCCACAACAATAAGAGCTCCTACGAGCAGTACTTC. This gives the protein CASSHNNKSSYEQYF.

This clonotype has a handful of counts. The rearrangement links TRBV7-2 to TRBJ2-1, with a possible D match to TRBD2 (5 bases). The CDR3 sequence is 15 residues long. Germline CDR1 reads SGHTA; CDR2 reads FQGNSA. V gave up 6 bases and J gave up 0 bases, with 12 bases separating them. In DNA, the CDR3 is TGTGCCAGCAGTCTCACTAGAAGCTCCTACAATGAGCAGTTCTTC. It yields the protein CASSLTRSSYNEQFF.

V and J are TRBV6-5 and TRBJ2-3, with D unresolved. This CDR3 has 13 residues. V was clipped by 2 bases and J by 4 bases, with 7 bases between them. Germline V CDR1 and CDR2: MNHEY, SVGAGI. The CDR3 sequence is CASSYAVADTQYF. CDR3 bases: TGTGCCAGCAGTTACGCGGTCGCAGATACGCAGTATTTT.

This chain connects TRBV29-1 to TRBJ2-7, with TRBD2 matching over 8 bases. Germline V lookup: CDR1 SQVTM, CDR2 ANQGSEA. The CDR3 runs 16 residues. After removal of 2 bases from V and 4 bases from J, the junction contained 13 bases not matched to a gene. DNA of the CDR3: TGCAGCGTTGAATATAGCGGGGAGGGGGACCTTTACGAGCAGTACTTC. It yields the protein CSVEYSGEGDLYEQYF.